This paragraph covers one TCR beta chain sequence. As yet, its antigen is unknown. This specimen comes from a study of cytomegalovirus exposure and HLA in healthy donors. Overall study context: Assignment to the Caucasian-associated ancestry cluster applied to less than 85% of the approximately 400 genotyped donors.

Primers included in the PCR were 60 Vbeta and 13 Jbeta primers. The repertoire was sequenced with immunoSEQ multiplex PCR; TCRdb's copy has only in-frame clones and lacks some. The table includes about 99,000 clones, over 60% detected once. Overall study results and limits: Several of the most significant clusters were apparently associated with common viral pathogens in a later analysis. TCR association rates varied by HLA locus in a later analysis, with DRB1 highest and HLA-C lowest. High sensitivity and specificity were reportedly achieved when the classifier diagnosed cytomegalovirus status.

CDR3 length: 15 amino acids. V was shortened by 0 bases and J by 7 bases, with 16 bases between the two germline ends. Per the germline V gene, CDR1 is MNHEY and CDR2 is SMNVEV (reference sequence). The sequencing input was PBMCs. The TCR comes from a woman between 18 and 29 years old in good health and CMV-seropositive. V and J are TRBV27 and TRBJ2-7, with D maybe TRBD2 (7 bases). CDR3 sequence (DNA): TGTGCCAGCAGTTTATCTGGTGGGGGGGCCTGGGAGCAGTACTTC. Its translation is CASSLSGGGAWEQYF.